This T cell receptor beta chain comes out of a study of monozygotic twins with inflammatory bowel disease. As concerns this clonotype: Its antigen is not known.

Study outcomes and limitations: A single strong clonotype or signal linked to IBD was not supported. Healthy twins showed more clonotype sharing with others than IBD patients, especially patients with disease activity.

From germline, CDR1 is MNHEY and CDR2 SMNVEV (reference sequence). This CDR3 is 16 amino acids long. TCRdb reprocessed the 5' RACE reads, keeping one entry per CDR3 protein, no DNA. Found here are about 210,000 distinct CDR3 sequences; the top ten clones hold roughly 7.7%. The chain recombines TRBV27 with TRBJ2-2; absent DNA, TCRdb's TRBD1 call cannot be checked. This clonotype originated in a human donor with ulcerative colitis or Crohn's disease, or a healthy co-twin of an affected twin (not recorded which). The material sequenced was blood. The CDR3 loop reads CASRVGLGGRAGELFF.